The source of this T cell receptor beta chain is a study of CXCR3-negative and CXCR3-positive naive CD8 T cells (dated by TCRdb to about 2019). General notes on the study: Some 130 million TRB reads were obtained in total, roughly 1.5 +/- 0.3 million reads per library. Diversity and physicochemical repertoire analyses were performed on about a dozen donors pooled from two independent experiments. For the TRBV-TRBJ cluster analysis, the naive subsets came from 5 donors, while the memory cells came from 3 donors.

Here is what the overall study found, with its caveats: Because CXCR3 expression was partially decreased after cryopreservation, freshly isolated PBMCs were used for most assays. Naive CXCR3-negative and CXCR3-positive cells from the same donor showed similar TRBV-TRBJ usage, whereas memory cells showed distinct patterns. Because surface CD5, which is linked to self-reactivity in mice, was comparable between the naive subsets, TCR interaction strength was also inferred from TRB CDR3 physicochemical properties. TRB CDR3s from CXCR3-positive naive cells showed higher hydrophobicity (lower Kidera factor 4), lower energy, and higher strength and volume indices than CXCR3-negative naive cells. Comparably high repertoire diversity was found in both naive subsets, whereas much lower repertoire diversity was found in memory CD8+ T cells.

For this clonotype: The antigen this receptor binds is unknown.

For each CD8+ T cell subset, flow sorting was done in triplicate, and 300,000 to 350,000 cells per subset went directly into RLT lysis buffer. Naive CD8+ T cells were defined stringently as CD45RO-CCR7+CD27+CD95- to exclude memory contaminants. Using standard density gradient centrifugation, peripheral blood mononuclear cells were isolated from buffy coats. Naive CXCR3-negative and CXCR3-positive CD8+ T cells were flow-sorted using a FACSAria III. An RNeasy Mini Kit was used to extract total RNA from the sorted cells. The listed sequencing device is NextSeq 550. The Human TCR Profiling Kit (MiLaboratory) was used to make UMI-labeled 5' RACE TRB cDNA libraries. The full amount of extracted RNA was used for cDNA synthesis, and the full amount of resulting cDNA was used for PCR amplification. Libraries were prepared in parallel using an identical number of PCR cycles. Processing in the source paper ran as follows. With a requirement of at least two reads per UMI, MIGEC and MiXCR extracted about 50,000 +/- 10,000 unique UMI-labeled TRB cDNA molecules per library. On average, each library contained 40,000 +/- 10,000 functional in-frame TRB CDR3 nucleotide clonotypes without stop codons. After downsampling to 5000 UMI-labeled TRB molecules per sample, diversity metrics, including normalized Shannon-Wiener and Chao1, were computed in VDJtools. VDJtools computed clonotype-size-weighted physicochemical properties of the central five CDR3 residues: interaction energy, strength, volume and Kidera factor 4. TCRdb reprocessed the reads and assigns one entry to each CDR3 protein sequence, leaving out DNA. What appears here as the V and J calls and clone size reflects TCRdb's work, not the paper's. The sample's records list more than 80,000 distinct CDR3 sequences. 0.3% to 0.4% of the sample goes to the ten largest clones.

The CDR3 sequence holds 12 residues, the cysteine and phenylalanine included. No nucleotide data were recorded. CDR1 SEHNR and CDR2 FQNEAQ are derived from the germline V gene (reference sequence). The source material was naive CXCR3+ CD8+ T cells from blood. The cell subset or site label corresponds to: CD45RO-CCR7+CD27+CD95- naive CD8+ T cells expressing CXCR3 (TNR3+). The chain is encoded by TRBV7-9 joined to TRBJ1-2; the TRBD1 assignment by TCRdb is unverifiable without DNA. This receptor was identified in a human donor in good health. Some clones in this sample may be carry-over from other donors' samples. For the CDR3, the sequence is CASSQDSYGYTF.